Below, one T cell receptor (beta chain) is given with its context. The target antigen is unknown. TCRdb's table, derived via immunoSEQ multiplex PCR, lists solely in-frame clones and lacks some. The sample shows some 110,000 clones, more than 80% of them seen only once. This entry is derived from a study of T cell responses to AZD1222 COVID-19 vaccine. Study findings and constraints: Distributed over spike, vaccine-associated CD4 TCRs predominated at 160-218 and 743-854. The number of AZD1222 recipients seropositive at baseline was only five or six.

CDR1 and CDR2 from the germline V gene are SGHRS and YFSETQ. V lost 4 bases and J lost 1, with 14 bases in between. The CDR3 is 15 amino acids. This chain uses TRBV5-1 with TRBJ1-1; D not resolved. The receptor was isolated from an adult who received the AZD1222 COVID-19 vaccine. Sequenced material: peripheral blood, taken 28 days after the second AZD1222 dose. This CDR3 is CASSRRPVSNTEAFF. For the CDR3, the DNA is TGCGCCAGCAGCCGGCGACCGGTGTCGAACACTGAAGCTTTCTTT. Based on the CDR3 plus reference TRBV5-1 and TRBJ1-1, the full variable domain is KAGVTQTPRYLIKTRGQQVTLSCSPISGHRSVSWYQQTPGQGLQFLFEYFSETQRNKGNFPGRFSGRQFSNSRSEMNVSTLELGDSALYLCASSRRPVSNTEAFFGQGTRLTVV.